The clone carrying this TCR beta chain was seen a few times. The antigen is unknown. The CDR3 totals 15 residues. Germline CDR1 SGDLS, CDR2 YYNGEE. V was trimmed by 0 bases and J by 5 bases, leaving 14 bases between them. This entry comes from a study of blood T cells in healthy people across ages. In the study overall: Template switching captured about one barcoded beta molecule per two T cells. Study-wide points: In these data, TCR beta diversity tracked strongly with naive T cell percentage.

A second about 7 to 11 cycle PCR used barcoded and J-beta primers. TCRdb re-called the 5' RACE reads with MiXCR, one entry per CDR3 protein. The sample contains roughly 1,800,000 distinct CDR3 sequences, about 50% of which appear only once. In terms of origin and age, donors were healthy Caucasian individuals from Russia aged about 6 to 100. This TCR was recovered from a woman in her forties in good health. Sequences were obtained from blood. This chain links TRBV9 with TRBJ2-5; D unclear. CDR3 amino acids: CASSVEGKRIETQYF. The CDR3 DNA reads TGTGCCAGCAGCGTAGAAGGGAAGAGGATTGAGACCCAGTACTTC.